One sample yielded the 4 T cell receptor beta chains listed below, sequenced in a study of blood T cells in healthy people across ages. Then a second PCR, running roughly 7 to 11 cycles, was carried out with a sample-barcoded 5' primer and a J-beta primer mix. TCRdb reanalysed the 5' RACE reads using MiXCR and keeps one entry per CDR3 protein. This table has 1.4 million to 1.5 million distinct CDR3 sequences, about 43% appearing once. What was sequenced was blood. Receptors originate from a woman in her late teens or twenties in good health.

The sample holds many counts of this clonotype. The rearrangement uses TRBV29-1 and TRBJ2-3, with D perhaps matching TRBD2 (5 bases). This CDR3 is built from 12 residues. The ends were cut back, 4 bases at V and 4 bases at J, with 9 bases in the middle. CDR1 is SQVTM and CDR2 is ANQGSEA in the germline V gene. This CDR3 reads CSVGGDSDTQYF. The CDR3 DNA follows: TGCAGCGTTGGGGGAGATTCAGATACGCAGTATTTT.

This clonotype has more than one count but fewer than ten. This CDR3 reads CASSGTGGAGYTF. The CDR3 DNA reads as TGTGCCAGCAGTGGGACAGGGGGAGCAGGCTACACCTTC. This chain connects TRBV2 to TRBJ1-2; 10 bases align to TRBD1. Germline V CDR1 and CDR2: SNHLY, FYNNEI. The CDR3 covers 13 residues. V lost 4 bases and J lost 8; bases outside the gene matches: 4.

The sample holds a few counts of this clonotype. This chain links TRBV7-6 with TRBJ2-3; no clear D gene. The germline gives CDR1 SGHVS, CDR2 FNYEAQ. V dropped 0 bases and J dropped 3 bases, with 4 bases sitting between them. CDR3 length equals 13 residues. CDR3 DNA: TGTGCCAGCAGCTTAGCGAAAACAGATACGCAGTATTTT. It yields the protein CASSLAKTDTQYF.

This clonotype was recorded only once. The CDR3 nucleotides read TGTGCCACCAGCAGAGGGGAGGGACTAGCTTTCCACGAGCAGTACTTC. Its protein product is CATSRGEGLAFHEQYF. V is TRBV15 and J is TRBJ2-5, with 9 positions matching TRBD2. The assigned J gene may be wrong: the sequence end matches TRBJ2-7 better. Germline V gene lookup returns CDR1 LNHNV and CDR2 YYDKDF (reference sequence). This CDR3 has 16 amino acids.